The present entry profiles one T cell receptor beta chain with its context. Other DNA sequences in the sample encode the same CDR3. The data are from a study of T cell responses to AZD1222 COVID-19 vaccine. V shed 0 bases and J shed 4 bases, with 1 base lying between them. The CDR3 spans 13 residues. The V gene's germline CDR1 is SGHTA and CDR2 FQGTGA. Profiling relied on immunoSEQ multiplex PCR, and the TCRdb table lists in-frame clones only, not all of them. The table lists over 90,000 clones, 75% to 95% of them singletons, with under 60% in the top ten. This TCR was sampled from an adult in good health. This rearrangement joins TRBV7-3 to TRBJ2-6, with D hard to call. The sample here was peripheral blood, taken on day 0 of AZD1222 vaccination. The DNA of the CDR3 is TGTGCCAGCAGCTTAACAGGGGCCAACGTCCTGACTTTC. Encoded protein: CASSLTGANVLTF.